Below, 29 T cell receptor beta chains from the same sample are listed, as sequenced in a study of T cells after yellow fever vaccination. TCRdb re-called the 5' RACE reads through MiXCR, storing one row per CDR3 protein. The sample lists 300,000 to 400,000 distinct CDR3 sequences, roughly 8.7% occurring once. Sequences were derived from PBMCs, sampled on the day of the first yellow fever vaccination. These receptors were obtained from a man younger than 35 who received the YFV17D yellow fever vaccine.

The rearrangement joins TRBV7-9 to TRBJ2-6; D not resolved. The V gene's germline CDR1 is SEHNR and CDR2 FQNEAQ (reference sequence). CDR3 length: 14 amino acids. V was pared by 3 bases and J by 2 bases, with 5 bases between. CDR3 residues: CASSFLAGANVLTF. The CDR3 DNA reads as TGTGCCAGCAGCTTCCTCGCTGGGGCCAACGTCCTGACTTTC.

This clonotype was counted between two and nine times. CDR3 in amino acids: CASRDPGRGTYRSYNEQFF. Here the CDR3 DNA reads TGTGCCAGCAGAGATCCGGGACGGGGGACCTACCGCTCCTACAATGAGCAGTTCTTC. V is TRBV6-1 and J is TRBJ2-1; D is perhaps TRBD2 (6 bases). Germline values: CDR1 MNHNS, CDR2 SASEGT. The length of the CDR3 is 19 residues. Trimming took 6 bases from V and 0 from J, leaving 24 bases between them.

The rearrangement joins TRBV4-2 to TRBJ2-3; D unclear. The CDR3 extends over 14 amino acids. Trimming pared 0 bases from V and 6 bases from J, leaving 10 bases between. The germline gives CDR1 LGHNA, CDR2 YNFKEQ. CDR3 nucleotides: TGTGCCAGCAGCCAAGAGCGGCTCAGGGATACGCAGTATTTT. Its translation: CASSQERLRDTQYF.

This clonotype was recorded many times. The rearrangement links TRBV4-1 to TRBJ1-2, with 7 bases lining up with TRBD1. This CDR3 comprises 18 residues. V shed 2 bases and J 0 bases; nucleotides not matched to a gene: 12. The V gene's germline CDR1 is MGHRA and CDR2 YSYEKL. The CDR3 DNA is TGCGCCAGCAGCCAACGAGGGGGACAGCTAACTACTAACTATGGCTACACCTTC. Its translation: CASSQRGGQLTTNYGYTF.

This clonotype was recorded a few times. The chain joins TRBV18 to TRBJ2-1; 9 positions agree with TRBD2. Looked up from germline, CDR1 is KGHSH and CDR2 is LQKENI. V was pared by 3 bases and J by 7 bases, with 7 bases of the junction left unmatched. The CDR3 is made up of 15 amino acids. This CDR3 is CASSPGAGGQNEQFF. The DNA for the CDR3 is TGTGCCAGCTCACCGGGCGCGGGGGGGCAAAATGAGCAGTTCTTC.

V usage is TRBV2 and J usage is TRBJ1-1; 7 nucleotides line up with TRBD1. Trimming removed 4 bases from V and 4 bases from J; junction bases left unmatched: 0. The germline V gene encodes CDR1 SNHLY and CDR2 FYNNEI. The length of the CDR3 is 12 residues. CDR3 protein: CASSGDSTEAFF. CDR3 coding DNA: TGTGCCAGCAGTGGGGACAGCACTGAAGCTTTCTTT.

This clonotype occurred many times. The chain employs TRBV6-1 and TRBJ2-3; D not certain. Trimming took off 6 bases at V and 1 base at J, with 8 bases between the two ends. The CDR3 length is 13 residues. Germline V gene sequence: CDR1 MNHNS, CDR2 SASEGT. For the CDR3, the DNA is TGTGCCAGCAGCCCAGTGGGCACAGATACGCAGTATTTT. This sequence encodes CASSPVGTDTQYF.

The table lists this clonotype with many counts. CDR3 DNA sequence: TGTGCCAGCAGTTTTAGTGGGGGCAATCAGCCCCAGCATTTT. Translation: CASSFSGGNQPQHF. This chain connects TRBV12-3 or TRBV12-4 to TRBJ1-5; D is ambiguous. V dropped 3 bases and J dropped 2 bases, with 8 bases sitting between them. CDR3 size: 14 residues.

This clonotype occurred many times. The DNA for the CDR3 is TGCAGTGTGAGGACAGGGTATAACACTGAAGCTTTCTTT. Amino acid sequence: CSVRTGYNTEAFF. The chain employs TRBV20-1 and TRBJ1-1, with 8 nucleotides matching TRBD1. Germline assignment: CDR1 DFQATT and CDR2 SNEGSKA (reference sequence). V lost 7 bases, J lost 2 bases, and 6 bases stayed unmatched. The CDR3 contains 13 residues.

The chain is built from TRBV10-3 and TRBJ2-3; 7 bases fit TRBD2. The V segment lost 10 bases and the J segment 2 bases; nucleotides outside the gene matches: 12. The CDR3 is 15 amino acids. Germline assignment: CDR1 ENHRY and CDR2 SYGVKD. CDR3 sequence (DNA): TGTGCCAGCAAGATAGAGCGGGGTCACACAGATACGCAGTATTTT. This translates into CASKIERGHTDTQYF.

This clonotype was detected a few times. In DNA, the CDR3 is TGTGCCAGCAGCTTCTCGGGACAGGGGGGAACTGAAGCTTTCTTT. Amino acids: CASSFSGQGGTEAFF. The gene calls are TRBV7-3 and TRBJ1-1, with TRBD1 identical over 11 bases. The CDR3 runs to 15 residues. The ends lost 3 bases at V and 5 bases at J; junction bases unmatched: 5. Germline V gene lookup returns CDR1 SGHTA and CDR2 FQGTGA.

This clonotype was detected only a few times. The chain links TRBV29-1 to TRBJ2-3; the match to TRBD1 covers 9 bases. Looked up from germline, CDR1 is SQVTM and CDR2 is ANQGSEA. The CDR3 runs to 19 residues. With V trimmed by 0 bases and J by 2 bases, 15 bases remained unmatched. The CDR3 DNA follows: TGCAGCGTTGAAGACACCAGGTGGGGGGGACAGGGAAACACAGATACGCAGTATTTT. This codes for CSVEDTRWGGQGNTDTQYF.

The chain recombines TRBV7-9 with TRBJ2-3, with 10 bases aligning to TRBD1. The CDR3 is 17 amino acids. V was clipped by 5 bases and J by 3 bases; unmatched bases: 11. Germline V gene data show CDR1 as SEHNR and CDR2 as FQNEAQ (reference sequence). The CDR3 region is CASSRPFGTGATDTQYF. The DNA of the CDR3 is TGTGCCAGCAGCCGCCCCTTCGGGACAGGGGCAACAGATACGCAGTATTTT.

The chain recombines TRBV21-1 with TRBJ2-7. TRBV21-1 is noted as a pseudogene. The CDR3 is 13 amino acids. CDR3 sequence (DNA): TGTGCCAGCAGCAAAAGGTCTCCCTACGAGCAGTACGTC. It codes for CASSKRSPYEQYV.

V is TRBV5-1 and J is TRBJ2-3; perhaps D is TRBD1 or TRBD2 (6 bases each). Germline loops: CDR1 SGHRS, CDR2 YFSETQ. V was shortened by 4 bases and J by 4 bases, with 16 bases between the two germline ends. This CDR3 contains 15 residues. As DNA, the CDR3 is TGCGCCAGCAGCCCGCTGGAGGGGGGCCCAGATACGCAGTATTTT. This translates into CASSPLEGGPDTQYF.

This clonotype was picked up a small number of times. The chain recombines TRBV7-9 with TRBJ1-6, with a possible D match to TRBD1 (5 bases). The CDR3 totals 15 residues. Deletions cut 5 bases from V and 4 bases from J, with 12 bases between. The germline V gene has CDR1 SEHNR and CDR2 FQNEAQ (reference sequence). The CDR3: CASSPRGGYNSPLHF. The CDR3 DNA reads TGTGCCAGCAGCCCCCGGGGGGGTTATAATTCACCCCTCCACTTT. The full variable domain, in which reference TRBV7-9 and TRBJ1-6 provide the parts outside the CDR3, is DTGVSQNPRHKITKRGQNVTFRCDPISEHNRLYWYRQTLGQGPEFLTYFQNEAQLEKSRLLSDRFSAERPKGSFSTLEIQRTEQGDSAMYLCASSPRGGYNSPLHFGNGTRLTVT.

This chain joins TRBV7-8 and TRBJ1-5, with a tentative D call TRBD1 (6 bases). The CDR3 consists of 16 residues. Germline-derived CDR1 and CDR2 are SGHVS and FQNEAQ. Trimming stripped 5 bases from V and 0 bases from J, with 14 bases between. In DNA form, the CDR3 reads TGTGCCAGCAGCGGGGGAGGACAGAATAGCAATCAGCCCCAGCATTTT. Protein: CASSGGGQNSNQPQHF.

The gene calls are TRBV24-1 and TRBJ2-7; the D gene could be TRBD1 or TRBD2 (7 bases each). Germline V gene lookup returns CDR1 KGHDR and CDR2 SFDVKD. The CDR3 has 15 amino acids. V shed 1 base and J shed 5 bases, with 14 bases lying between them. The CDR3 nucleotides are TGTGCCACCAGTGATTTAGGCAGGGGGAGGGACGAGCAGTACGTC. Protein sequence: CATSDLGRGRDEQYV.

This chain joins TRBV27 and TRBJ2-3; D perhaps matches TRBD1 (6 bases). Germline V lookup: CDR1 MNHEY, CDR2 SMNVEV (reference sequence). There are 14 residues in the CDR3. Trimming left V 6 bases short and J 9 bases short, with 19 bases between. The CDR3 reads CASSPMRGMWTQYF. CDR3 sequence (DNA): TGTGCCAGCAGCCCCATGAGGGGGATGTGGACGCAGTATTTT.

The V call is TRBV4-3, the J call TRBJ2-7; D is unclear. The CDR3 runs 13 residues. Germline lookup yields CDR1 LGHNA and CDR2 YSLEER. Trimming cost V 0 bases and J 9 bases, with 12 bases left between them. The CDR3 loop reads CASSQEGRGGQYF. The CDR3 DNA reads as TGCGCCAGCAGCCAAGAGGGCAGAGGCGGGCAGTACTTC.

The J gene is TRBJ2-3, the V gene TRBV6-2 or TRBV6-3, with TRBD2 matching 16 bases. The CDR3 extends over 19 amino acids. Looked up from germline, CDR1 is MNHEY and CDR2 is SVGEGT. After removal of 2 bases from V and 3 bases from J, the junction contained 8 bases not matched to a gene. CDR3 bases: TGTGCCAGCAGTTACGGATCCGGGACTAGCGGGGGGGGGACAGATACGCAGTATTTT. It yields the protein CASSYGSGTSGGGTDTQYF.

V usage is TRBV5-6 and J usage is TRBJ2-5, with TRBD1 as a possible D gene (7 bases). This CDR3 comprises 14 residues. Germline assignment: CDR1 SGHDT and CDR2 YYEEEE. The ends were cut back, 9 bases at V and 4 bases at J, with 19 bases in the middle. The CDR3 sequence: CATRGQGGLETQYF. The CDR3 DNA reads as TGTGCCACAAGGGGCCAGGGGGGTCTAGAGACCCAGTACTTC.

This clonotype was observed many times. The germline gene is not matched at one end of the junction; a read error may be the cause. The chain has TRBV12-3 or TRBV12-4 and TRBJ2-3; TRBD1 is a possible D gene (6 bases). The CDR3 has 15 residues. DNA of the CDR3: TGTGCCAGCAGCTTAGTGGCAGGGGGCACAGATACGCAGTATTTT. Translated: CASSLVAGGTDTQYF.

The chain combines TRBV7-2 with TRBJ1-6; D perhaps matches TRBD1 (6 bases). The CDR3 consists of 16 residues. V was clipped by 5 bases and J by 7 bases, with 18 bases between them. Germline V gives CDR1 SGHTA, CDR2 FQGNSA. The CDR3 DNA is TGTGCCAGCAGCCCTTTTACAGGGAGCCCAAATTCACCCCTCCACTTT. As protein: CASSPFTGSPNSPLHF.

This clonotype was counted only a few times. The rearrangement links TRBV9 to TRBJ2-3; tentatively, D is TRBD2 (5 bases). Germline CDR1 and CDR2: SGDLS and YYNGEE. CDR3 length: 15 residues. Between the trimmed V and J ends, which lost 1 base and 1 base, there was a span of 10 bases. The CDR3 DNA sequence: TGTGCCAGCAGCGTATGGGGAGCGGGCACAGATACGCAGTATTTT. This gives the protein CASSVWGAGTDTQYF.

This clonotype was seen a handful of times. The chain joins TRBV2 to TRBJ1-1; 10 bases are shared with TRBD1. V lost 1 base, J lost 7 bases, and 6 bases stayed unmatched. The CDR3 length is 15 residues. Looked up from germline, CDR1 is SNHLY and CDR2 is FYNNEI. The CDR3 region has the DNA TGTGCCAGCAGTGAAGTTGGGACAGGGGTTTTTGAAGCTTTCTTT. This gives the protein CASSEVGTGVFEAFF.

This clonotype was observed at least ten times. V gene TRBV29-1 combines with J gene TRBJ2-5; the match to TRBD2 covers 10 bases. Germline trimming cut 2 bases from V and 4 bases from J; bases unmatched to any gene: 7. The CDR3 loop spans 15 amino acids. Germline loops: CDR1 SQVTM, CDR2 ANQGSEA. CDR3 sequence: CSVEFWLAGVETQYF. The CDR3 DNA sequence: TGCAGCGTTGAATTTTGGCTAGCGGGGGTAGAGACCCAGTACTTC.

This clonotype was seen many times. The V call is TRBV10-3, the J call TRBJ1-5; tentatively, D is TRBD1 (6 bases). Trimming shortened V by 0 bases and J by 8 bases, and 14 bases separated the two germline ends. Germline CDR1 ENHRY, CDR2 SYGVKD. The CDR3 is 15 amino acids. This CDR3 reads CAISESLWGAEPQHF. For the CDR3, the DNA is TGTGCCATCAGTGAGTCGTTGTGGGGGGCCGAGCCCCAGCATTTT.

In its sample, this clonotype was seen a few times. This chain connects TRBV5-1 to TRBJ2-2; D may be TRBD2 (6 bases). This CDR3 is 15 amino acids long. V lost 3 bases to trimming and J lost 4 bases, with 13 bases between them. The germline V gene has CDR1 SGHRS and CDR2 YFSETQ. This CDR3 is CASSSRWGGTGELFF. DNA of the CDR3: TGCGCCAGCAGCTCCCGGTGGGGAGGCACCGGGGAGCTGTTTTTT.